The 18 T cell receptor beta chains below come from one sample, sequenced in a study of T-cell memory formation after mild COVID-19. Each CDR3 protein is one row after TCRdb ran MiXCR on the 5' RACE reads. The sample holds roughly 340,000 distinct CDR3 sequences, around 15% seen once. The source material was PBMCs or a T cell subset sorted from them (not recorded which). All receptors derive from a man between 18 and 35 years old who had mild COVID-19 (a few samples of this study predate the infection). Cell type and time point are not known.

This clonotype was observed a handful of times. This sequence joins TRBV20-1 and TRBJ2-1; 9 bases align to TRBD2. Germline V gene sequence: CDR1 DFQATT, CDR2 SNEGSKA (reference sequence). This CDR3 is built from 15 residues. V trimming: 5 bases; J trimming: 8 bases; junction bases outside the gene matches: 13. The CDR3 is CSAHSAGGGDYEQFF. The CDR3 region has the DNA TGCAGTGCTCACTCCGCTGGCGGGGGGGATTATGAGCAGTTCTTC.

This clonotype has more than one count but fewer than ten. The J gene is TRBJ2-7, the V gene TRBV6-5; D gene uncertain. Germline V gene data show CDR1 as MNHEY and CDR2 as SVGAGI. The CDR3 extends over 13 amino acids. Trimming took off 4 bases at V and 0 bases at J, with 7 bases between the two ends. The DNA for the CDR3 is TGTGCCAGCAGTTCGTCGAGCTCCTACGAGCAGTACTTC. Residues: CASSSSSSYEQYF.

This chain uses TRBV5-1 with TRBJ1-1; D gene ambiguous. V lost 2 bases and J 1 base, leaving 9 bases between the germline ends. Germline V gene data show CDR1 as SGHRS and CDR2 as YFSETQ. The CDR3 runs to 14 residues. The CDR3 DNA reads TGCGCCAGCAGCTTTTCCCAGTCGAACACTGAAGCTTTCTTT. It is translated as CASSFSQSNTEAFF.

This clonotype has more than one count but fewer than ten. The DNA for the CDR3 is TGTGCCAGCGGAAGTACAGGGTTGGCTGAAGCTTTCTTT. Its protein is CASGSTGLAEAFF. This chain connects TRBV3-1 to TRBJ1-1; D perhaps matches TRBD1 (6 bases). Trimming shortened V by 8 bases and J by 6 bases, and 16 bases separated the two germline ends. The CDR3 length is 13 residues. Germline CDR1 is LGHDT and CDR2 is YNNKEL (reference sequence).

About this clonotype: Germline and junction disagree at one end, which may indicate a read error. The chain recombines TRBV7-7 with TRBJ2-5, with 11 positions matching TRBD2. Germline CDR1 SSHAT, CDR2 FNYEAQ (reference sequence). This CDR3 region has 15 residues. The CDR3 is CASSMTSGVGETQYF. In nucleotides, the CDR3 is TGTGCTAGCAGCATGACTAGCGGGGTAGGCGAGACCCAGTACTTC.

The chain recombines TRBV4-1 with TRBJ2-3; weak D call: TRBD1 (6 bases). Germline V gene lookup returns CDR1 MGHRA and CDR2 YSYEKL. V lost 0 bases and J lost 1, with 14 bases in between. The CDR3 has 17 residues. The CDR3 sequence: CASSQEDSGVGTDTQYF. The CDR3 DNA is TGCGCCAGCAGCCAAGAAGATTCAGGGGTCGGCACAGATACGCAGTATTTT.

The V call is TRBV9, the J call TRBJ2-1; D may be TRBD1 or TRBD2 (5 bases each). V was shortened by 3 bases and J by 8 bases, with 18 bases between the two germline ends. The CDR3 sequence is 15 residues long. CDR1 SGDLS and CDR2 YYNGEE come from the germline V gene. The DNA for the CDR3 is TGTGCCAGCAGCGCGAGCCCGACGGGACCGGATGAGCAGTTCTTC. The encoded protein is CASSASPTGPDEQFF.

CDR3 coding DNA: TGTGCCAGCAGCTTGGGACAGGGCGCTAGCTACGAGCAGTACGTC. It yields the protein CASSLGQGASYEQYV. The chain employs TRBV5-4 and TRBJ2-7; 7 bases fit TRBD1. Germline V gene sequence: CDR1 SGHNT, CDR2 YYREEE (reference sequence). The CDR3 consists of 15 residues. The trim removed 0 bases at V and 3 bases at J, leaving 6 bases unmatched.

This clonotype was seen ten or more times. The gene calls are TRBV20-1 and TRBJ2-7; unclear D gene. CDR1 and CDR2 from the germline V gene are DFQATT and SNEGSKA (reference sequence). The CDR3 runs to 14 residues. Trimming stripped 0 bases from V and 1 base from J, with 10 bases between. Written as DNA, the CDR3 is TGCAGTGCTAGAGATCGGCACAGTTCCTACGAGCAGTACTTC. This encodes CSARDRHSSYEQYF.

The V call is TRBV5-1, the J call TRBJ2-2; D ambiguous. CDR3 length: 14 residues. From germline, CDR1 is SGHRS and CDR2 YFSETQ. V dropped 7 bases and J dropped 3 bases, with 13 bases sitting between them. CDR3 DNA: TGCGCCAGCGATGGTGGCGCTGACACCGGGGAGCTGTTTTTT. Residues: CASDGGADTGELFF.

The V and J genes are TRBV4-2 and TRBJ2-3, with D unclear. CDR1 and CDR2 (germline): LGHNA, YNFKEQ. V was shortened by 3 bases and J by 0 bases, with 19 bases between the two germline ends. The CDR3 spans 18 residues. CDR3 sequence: CASSQVNPVGDSTDTQYF. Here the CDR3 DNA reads TGTGCCAGCAGCCAGGTTAACCCAGTCGGAGATAGCACAGATACGCAGTATTTT.

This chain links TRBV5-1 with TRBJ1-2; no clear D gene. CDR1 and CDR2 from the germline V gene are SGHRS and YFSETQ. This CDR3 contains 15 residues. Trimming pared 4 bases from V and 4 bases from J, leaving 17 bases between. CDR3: CASSRGDGRGYGYTF. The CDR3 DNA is TGCGCCAGCAGCCGCGGGGATGGCCGGGGCTATGGCTACACCTTC.

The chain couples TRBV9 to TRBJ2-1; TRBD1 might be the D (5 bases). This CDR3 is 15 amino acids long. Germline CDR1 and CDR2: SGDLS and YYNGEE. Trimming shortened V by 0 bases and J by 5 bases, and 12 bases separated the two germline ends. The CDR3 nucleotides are TGTGCCAGCAGCGTAGTGTCCACAGGAGACAATGAGCAGTTCTTC. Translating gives CASSVVSTGDNEQFF.

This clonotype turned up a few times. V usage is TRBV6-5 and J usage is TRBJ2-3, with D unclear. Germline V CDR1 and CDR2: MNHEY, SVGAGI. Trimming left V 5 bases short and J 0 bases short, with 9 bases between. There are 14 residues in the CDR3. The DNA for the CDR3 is TGTGCCAGCAGTAATAAGGACAGCACAGATACGCAGTATTTT. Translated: CASSNKDSTDTQYF.

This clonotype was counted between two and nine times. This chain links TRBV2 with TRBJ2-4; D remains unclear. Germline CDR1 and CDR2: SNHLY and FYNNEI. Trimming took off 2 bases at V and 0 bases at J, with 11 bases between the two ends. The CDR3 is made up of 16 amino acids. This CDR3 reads CASSEKVVLAKNIQYF. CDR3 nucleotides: TGTGCCAGCAGTGAAAAGGTAGTTCTAGCCAAAAACATTCAGTACTTC.

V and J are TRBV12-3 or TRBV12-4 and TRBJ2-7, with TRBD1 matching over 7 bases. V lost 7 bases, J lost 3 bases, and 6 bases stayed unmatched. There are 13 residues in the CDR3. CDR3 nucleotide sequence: TGTGCCAGCACCGACCAGGGGGACTACGAGCAGTACTTC. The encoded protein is CASTDQGDYEQYF.

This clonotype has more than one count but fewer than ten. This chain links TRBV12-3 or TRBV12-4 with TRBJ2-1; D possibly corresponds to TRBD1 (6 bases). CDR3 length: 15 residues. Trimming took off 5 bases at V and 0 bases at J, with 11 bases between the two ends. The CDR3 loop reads CASSPWTVSYNEQFF. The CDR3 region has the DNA TGTGCCAGCAGTCCGTGGACAGTCTCCTACAATGAGCAGTTCTTC.

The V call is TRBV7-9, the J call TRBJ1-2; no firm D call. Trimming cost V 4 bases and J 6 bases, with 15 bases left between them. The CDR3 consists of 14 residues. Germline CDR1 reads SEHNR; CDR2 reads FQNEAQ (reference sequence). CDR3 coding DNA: TGTGCCAGCAGCTCAGGTATTGGGTTCCATGGCTACACCTTC. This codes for CASSSGIGFHGYTF.